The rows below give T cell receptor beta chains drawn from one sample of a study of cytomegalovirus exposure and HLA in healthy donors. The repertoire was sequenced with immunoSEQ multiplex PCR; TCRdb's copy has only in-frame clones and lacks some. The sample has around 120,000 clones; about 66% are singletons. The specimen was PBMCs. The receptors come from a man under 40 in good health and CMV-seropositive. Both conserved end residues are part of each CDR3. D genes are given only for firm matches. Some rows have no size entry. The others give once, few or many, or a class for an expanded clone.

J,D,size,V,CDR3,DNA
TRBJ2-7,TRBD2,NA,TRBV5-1,CASSFGTSGSRGYEQYF,TGCGCCAGCAGCTTTGGGACTAGCGGGAGCCGCGGCTACGAGCAGTACTTC
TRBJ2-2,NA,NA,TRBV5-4,CASREQSNTGELFF,TGTGCCAGCAGGGAACAGTCGAACACCGGGGAGCTGTTTTTT
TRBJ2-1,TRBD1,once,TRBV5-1,CASSSTGGIAYNEQFF,TGCGCCAGCAGCTCGACAGGGGGTATAGCCTACAATGAGCAGTTCTTC
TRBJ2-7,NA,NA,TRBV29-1,CSVEEGVWTASSYEQYF,TGCAGCGTTGAAGAGGGGGTATGGACAGCGAGCTCCTACGAGCAGTACTTC
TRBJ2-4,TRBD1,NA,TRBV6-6,CASSHIRGKGNIQYF,TGTGCCAGCAGTCACATCAGGGGGAAGGGAAACATTCAGTACTTC
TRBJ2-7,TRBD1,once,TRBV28,CASRLQGSEQYF,TGTGCCAGCAGACTACAGGGGAGCGAGCAGTACTTC
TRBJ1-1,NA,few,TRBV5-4,CASSWYRDPNTEAFF,TGTGCCAGCAGCTGGTACAGGGATCCGAACACTGAAGCTTTCTTT
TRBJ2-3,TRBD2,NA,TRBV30,CAWTWASGRYTQYF,TGTGCCTGGACCTGGGCTAGCGGGAGGTATACGCAGTATTTT
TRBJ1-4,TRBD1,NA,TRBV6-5,CAPTDRGGKLFF,TGTGCCCCCACCGACAGGGGCGGAAAACTGTTTTTT
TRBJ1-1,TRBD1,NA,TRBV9,CASSGGPGQGNQAFF,TGTGCCAGCAGCGGAGGTCCGGGACAGGGTAACCAGGCTTTCTTT
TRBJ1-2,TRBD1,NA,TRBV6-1,CASRGTGDSGYGYTF,TGTGCCAGCAGAGGCACAGGGGACTCCGGCTATGGCTACACCTTC
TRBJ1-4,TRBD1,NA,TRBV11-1,CASSRSTGYEKLFF,TGTGCCAGCAGTCGATCGACAGGGTACGAAAAACTGTTTTTT
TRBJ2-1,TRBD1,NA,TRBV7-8,CASSSYRGRSYNEQFF,TGTGCCAGCAGCTCGTACAGGGGGAGATCCTACAATGAGCAGTTCTTC
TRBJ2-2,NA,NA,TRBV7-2,CASSSTRSGELFF,TGTGCCAGCAGCTCGACTAGATCCGGGGAGCTGTTTTTT
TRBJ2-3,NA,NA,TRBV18,CASSPTASSTDTQYF,TGTGCCAGCTCACCTACTGCCTCCTCCACAGATACGCAGTATTTT
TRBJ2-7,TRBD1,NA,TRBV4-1,CASSRTGTGSYEQYF,TGCGCCAGCAGCCGCACCGGGACAGGGTCCTACGAGCAGTACTTC
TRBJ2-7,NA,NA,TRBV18,CASSPSAGRNSYEQYF,TGTGCCAGCTCACCGTCGGCAGGTCGAAATTCCTACGAGCAGTACTTC
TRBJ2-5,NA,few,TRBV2,CASSEGGIQETQYF,TGTGCCAGCAGTGAAGGAGGGATCCAAGAGACCCAGTACTTC
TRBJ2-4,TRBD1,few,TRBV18,CASSQTGGLPKNIQYF,TGTGCCAGCTCACAAACAGGGGGCTTACCCAAAAACATTCAGTACTTC
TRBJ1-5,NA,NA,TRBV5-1,CASSLGPANQPQHF,TGCGCCAGCAGCTTGGGTCCAGCGAATCAGCCCCAGCATTTT
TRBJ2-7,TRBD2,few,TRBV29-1,CSVTLREYDEQYF,TGCAGCGTTACACTGCGGGAGTATGACGAGCAGTACTTC
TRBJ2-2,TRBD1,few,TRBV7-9,CASSYGTGSYTGELFF,TGTGCCAGCAGTTACGGGACAGGTAGTTACACCGGGGAGCTGTTTTTT
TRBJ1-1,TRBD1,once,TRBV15,CATSRKTGLGAFF,TGTGCCACCAGCAGAAAGACAGGGCTCGGAGCTTTCTTT
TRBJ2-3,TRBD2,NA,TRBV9,CASSHGLATTDTQYF,TGTGCCAGCAGCCACGGACTAGCTACCACAGATACGCAGTATTTT
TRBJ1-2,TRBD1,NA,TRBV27,CASSIRTGRGYGYTF,TGTGCCAGCAGTATCCGGACAGGGAGGGGTTATGGCTACACCTTC
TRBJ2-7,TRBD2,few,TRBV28,CASSLGTSGIYEQYF,TGTGCCAGCAGTTTAGGGACTAGCGGAATCTACGAGCAGTACTTC
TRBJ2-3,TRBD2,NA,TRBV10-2,CAMLAGDGDTQYF,TGCGCCATGTTAGCGGGAGACGGAGATACGCAGTATTTT
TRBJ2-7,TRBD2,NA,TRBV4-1,CASSTRASGSSYEQYF,TGCGCCAGCAGCACAAGAGCTAGCGGGAGCTCCTACGAGCAGTACTTC
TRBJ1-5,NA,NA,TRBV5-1,CASSRDSRDQPQHF,TGCGCCAGCAGCCGCGACAGTAGGGATCAGCCCCAGCATTTT
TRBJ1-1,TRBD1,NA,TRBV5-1,CASSLRDSGTEAFF,TGCGCCAGCAGCTTAAGGGACAGCGGGACTGAAGCTTTCTTT
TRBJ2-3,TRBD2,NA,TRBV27,CASSHPGTSGDTQYF,TGTGCCAGCAGCCACCCGGGGACTAGCGGAGATACGCAGTATTTT
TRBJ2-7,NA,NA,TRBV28,CASSLRGYEQYF,TGTGCCAGCAGTTTACGGGGCTACGAGCAGTACTTC
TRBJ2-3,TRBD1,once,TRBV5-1,CASSLALGGADTQYF,TGCGCCAGCAGCTTGGCCTTAGGGGGCGCAGATACGCAGTATTTT
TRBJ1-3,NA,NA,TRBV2,CASRAHSGNTIYF,TGTGCCAGCAGGGCCCACTCTGGAAACACCATATATTTT
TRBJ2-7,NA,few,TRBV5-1,CASSSASLYEQYF,TGCGCCAGCAGCTCAGCGTCGCTTTACGAGCAGTACTTC
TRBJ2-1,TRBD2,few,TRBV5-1,CASSLAPGTSGNNEQFF,TGCGCCAGCAGCTTGGCGCCAGGGACTAGCGGGAACAATGAGCAGTTCTTC
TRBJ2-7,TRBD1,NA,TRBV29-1,CSVEDRGRVPEQYF,TGCAGCGTTGAAGACAGGGGGCGGGTACCGGAGCAGTACTTC
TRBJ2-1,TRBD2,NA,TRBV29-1,CSAGTSGVGSYNEQFF,TGCAGCGCGGGGACTAGCGGGGTTGGCTCCTACAATGAGCAGTTCTTC
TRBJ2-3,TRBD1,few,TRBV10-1,CASSVQGAGDTQYF,TGCGCCAGCAGTGTACAGGGGGCCGGAGATACGCAGTATTTT
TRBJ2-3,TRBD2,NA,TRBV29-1,CSVGSSGSTDTQYF,TGCAGCGTTGGGTCTAGCGGGAGCACAGATACGCAGTATTTT
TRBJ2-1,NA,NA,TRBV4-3,CASSQVQSSYNEQFF,TGCGCCAGCAGCCAAGTACAAAGCTCCTACAATGAGCAGTTCTTC
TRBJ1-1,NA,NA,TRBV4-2,CASSLTAYTEAFF,TGTGCCAGCAGCTTGACAGCCTACACTGAAGCTTTCTTT
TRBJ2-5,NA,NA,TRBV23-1,CASRSGETQYF,TGCGCCAGCAGGTCCGGGGAGACCCAGTACTTC
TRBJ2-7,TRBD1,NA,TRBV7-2,CASSTRQGSYEQYF,TGTGCCAGCAGCACGAGACAGGGTTCCTACGAGCAGTACTTC
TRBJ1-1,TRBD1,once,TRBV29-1,CSVMGQGDTEAFF,TGCAGCGTCATGGGACAGGGAGACACTGAAGCTTTCTTT
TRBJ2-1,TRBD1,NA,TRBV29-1,CSVVEDRYNEQFF,TGCAGCGTTGTTGAGGACAGGTACAATGAGCAGTTCTTC
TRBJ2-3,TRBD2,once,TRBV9,CASSVGSGRGTDTQYF,TGTGCCAGCAGCGTAGGTAGCGGGCGAGGCACAGATACGCAGTATTTT
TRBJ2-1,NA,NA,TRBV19,CASSIRSGFYNEQFF,TGTGCCAGTAGTATTAGAAGCGGCTTTTACAATGAGCAGTTCTTC